The rows below give T cell receptor beta chains drawn from one sample of a study of T cells expressing NK-cell markers. TCRdb re-called the 5' RACE reads and catalogs CDR3 proteins one per entry, DNA excluded. This sample contains about 460,000 distinct CDR3 sequences. The sequencing input was blood T cells: a sorted CD56 or NKG2C T cell subset, CD4+ or CD8+ T cells, or bulk PBMC T cells (not recorded which). Source of these receptors: a woman aged 45-60 years in good health. CDR3s include the opening cysteine and the closing phenylalanine or tryptophan.

V gene: TRBV29-1
J gene: TRBJ2-7
CDR3 length: 14
CDR3 protein: CSVGAKDYPYEQYF

V gene: TRBV9
J gene: TRBJ2-7
CDR3 length: 15
CDR3 protein: CASSVGARTGGEQYF

V gene: TRBV7-9
J gene: TRBJ1-1
CDR3 length: 14
CDR3 protein: CASTEGRGNTEAFF

V gene: TRBV12-3/TRBV12-4
J gene: TRBJ1-4
CDR3 length: 15
CDR3 protein: CASSLPGRGNEKLFF

V gene: TRBV12-3/TRBV12-4
J gene: TRBJ1-2
CDR3 length: 11
CDR3 protein: CASGIGYGYTF

V gene: TRBV5-1
J gene: TRBJ2-2
CDR3 length: 14
CDR3 protein: CASNGGAVTGELFF

V gene: TRBV2
J gene: TRBJ1-1
CDR3 length: 12
CDR3 protein: CASSEGNGRAFF

V gene: TRBV5-6
J gene: TRBJ1-2
CDR3 length: 16
CDR3 protein: CASSLAGTGVGHGYTF

V gene: TRBV10-2
J gene: TRBJ2-3
CDR3 length: 12
CDR3 protein: CASSPDGNTQYF

V gene: TRBV4-1
J gene: TRBJ2-5
CDR3 length: 16
CDR3 protein: CASSQDFNRGIETQYF

V gene: TRBV20-1
J gene: TRBJ2-5
CDR3 length: 15
CDR3 protein: CSASTWGGVEETQYF

V gene: TRBV5-1
J gene: TRBJ2-1
CDR3 length: 12
CDR3 protein: CASSIDYHEQFF

V gene: TRBV4-2
J gene: TRBJ2-1
CDR3 length: 17
CDR3 protein: CASSHGSGRSSYNEQFF

V gene: TRBV4-2
J gene: TRBJ2-7
CDR3 length: 19
CDR3 protein: CASSQEGSGTSGSSYEQYF

V gene: TRBV5-1
J gene: TRBJ2-3
CDR3 length: 15
CDR3 protein: CASSPSRGDADTQYF

V gene: TRBV7-6
J gene: TRBJ2-2
CDR3 length: 17
CDR3 protein: CASTDQWDNLNTGELFF

V gene: TRBV15
J gene: TRBJ2-1
CDR3 length: 14
CDR3 protein: CATSAGRQHNEQFF

V gene: TRBV6-1
J gene: TRBJ1-1
CDR3 length: 15
CDR3 protein: CASSHLQGSGTEAFF

V gene: TRBV4-1
J gene: TRBJ2-5
CDR3 length: 14
CDR3 protein: CASSLFGGTRTQYF

V gene: TRBV27
J gene: TRBJ2-1
CDR3 length: 16
CDR3 protein: CASSSNRDRDYNEQFF

V gene: TRBV7-2
J gene: TRBJ2-1
CDR3 length: 15
CDR3 protein: CASSSGTPLWGEQFF

V gene: TRBV10-3
J gene: TRBJ2-2
CDR3 length: 14
CDR3 protein: CATQELTGTGELFF

V gene: TRBV7-9
J gene: TRBJ2-1
CDR3 length: 15
CDR3 protein: CASTKGQGPHNEQFF

V gene: TRBV24-1
J gene: TRBJ2-6
CDR3 length: 17
CDR3 protein: CATSDSPGSSGANVLTF

V gene: TRBV20-1
J gene: TRBJ2-5
CDR3 length: 17
CDR3 protein: CSASWPPGLASRKTQYF

V gene: TRBV3-1
J gene: TRBJ2-4
CDR3 length: 14
CDR3 protein: CASSQLAGKNIQYF

V gene: TRBV20-1
J gene: TRBJ1-2
CDR3 length: 15
CDR3 protein: CSAQQPGQLEYGYTF

V gene: TRBV7-8
J gene: TRBJ1-2
CDR3 length: 13
CDR3 protein: CASSLRAQTGRTF

V gene: TRBV20-1
J gene: TRBJ2-1
CDR3 length: 14
CDR3 protein: CSARFGSFYNEQFF

V gene: TRBV4-2
J gene: TRBJ2-5
CDR3 length: 15
CDR3 protein: CASSRNTGGVETQYF

V gene: TRBV10-3
J gene: TRBJ2-5
CDR3 length: 13
CDR3 protein: CAISAGQALAQYF

V gene: TRBV18
J gene: TRBJ2-1
CDR3 length: 15
CDR3 protein: CASSTVEAGGAEQFF

V gene: TRBV6-1
J gene: TRBJ2-5
CDR3 length: 13
CDR3 protein: CASSESGWETQYF

V gene: TRBV9
J gene: TRBJ2-5
CDR3 length: 14
CDR3 protein: CASSVGTHQETQYF

V gene: TRBV9
J gene: TRBJ2-7
CDR3 length: 14
CDR3 protein: CASSEGGRTYEQYF

V gene: TRBV3-1
J gene: TRBJ2-1
CDR3 length: 13
CDR3 protein: CASSHGTTREQFF

V gene: TRBV10-3
J gene: TRBJ2-4
CDR3 length: 18
CDR3 protein: CAISEVSWVELAKNIQYF

V gene: TRBV5-1
J gene: TRBJ2-7
CDR3 length: 14
CDR3 protein: CASSRTTGSYEQYF

V gene: TRBV12-3/TRBV12-4
J gene: TRBJ2-3
CDR3 length: 15
CDR3 protein: CASRLSGRTLATQYF

V gene: TRBV5-1
J gene: TRBJ2-1
CDR3 length: 14
CDR3 protein: CASSLDGWTSPQFF

V gene: TRBV7-6
J gene: TRBJ2-1
CDR3 length: 15
CDR3 protein: CASSPGLALYNEQFF

V gene: TRBV11-2
J gene: TRBJ2-3
CDR3 length: 16
CDR3 protein: CASSLDLSSSTDTQYF

V gene: TRBV11-3
J gene: TRBJ2-6
CDR3 length: 17
CDR3 protein: CASSGILHRSGANVLTF

V gene: TRBV4-1
J gene: TRBJ2-2
CDR3 length: 13
CDR3 protein: CASSQARAGELFF

V gene: TRBV4-1
J gene: TRBJ2-1
CDR3 length: 13
CDR3 protein: CASSQVRDNEQFF

V gene: TRBV7-9
J gene: TRBJ2-1
CDR3 length: 17
CDR3 protein: CASSLGAGLLGVNEQFF